The sequence of this TCR beta chain was determined in a study of memory CD4+ T cells and cytomegalovirus serostatus. Study details: This sample comes from healthy Belgian adults, about nine CMV seropositive, approximately 22 seronegative.

As regards this clone: What it binds is not known.

The V gene's germline CDR1 is SGHNT and CDR2 YYREEE (reference sequence). The CDR3 covers 17 residues. The trim removed 3 bases at V and 2 bases at J, leaving 10 bases unmatched. Clones were sequenced by immunoSEQ multiplex PCR, and TCRdb holds only the in-frame ones, with some missing. The data contain roughly 84,000 clones, less than 90% of them singletons. Study-wide points: The CMV-associated TCR signature appears largely within the CD4+ memory repertoire.

The sort gate was single viable CD3+CD4+CD8-CD45RO+ cells for memory CD4+ T cells. CMV serostatus came from serum IgG against pp150, pp28, p38, p52. CD4+ T cells were isolated by positive magnetic selection. Specimen: memory CD4+ T cells from blood. This clonotype was sampled from an adult in good health and CMV-seronegative. V gene TRBV5-4 combines with J gene TRBJ1-2; 10 bases map to TRBD1. CDR3 sequence (DNA): TGTGCCAGCAGCTCGGCGACAGGGGGCCTTAAGAACTATGGCTACACCTTC. It yields the protein CASSSATGGLKNYGYTF.